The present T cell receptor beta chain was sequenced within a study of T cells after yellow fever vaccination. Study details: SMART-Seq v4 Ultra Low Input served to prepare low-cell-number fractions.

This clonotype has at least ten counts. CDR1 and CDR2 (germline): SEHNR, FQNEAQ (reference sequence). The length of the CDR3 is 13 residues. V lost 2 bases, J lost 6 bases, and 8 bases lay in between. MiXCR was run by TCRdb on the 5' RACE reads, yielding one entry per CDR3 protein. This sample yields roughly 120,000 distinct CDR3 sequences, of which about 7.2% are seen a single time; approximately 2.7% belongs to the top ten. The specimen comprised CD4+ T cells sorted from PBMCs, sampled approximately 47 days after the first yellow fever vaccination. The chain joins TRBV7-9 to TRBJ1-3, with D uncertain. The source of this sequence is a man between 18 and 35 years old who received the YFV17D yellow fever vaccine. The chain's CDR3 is CASSLRVENTIYF. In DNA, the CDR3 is TGTGCCAGCAGCTTAAGGGTCGAAAACACCATATATTTT.